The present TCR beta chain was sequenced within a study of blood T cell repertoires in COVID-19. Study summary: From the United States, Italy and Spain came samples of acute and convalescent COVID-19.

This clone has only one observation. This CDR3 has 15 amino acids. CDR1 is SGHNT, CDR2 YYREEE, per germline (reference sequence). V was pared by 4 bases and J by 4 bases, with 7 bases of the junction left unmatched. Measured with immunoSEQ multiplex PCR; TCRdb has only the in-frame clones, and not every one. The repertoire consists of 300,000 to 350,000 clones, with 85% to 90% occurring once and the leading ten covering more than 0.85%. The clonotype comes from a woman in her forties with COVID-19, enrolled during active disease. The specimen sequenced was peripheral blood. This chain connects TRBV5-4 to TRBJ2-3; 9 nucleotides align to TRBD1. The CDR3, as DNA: TGTGCCAGCAGCCCCGGGGGACAGGGTTCAGATACGCAGTATTTT. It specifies CASSPGGQGSDTQYF.